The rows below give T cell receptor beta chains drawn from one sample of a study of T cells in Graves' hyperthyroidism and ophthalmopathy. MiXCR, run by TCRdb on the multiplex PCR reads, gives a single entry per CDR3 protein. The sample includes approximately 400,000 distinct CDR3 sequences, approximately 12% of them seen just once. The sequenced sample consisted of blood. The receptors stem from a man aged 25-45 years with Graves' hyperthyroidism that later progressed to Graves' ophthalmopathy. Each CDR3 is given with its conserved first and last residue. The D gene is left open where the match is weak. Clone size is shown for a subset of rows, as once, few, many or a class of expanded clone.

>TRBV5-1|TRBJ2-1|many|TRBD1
CASSTFGTGLFNEQFF
TGCGCCAGCAGCACCTTTGGGACAGGGCTTTTCAATGAGCAGTTCTTC
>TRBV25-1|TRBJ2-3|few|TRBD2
CASSDLADTDTQYF
TGTGCCAGCAGTGATCTAGCGGACACAGATACGCAGTATTTT
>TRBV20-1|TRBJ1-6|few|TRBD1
CSAREWAGGKSSYNSPLHF
TGCAGTGCTAGAGAGTGGGCAGGGGGGAAAAGCTCCTATAATTCACCCCTCCACTTT
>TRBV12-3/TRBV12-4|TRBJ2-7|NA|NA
CASSVRTYEQYF
TGTGCCAGCAGCGTAAGAACCTACGAGCAGTACTTC
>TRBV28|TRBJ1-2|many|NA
CASSLAPYGYTF
TGTGCCAGCAGTTTGGCCCCCTATGGCTACACCTTC
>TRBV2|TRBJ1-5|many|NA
CASPRQATNQPQHF
TGTGCCAGCCCCCGACAGGCTACTAATCAGCCCCAGCATTTT
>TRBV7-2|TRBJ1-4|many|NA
CASSSPLDEKLFF
TGTGCCAGCAGCTCCCCGTTAGATGAAAAACTGTTTTTT
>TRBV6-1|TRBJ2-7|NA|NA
CASSGAVRYEQYF
TGTGCCAGCAGTGGGGCAGTGAGGTACGAGCAGTACTTC
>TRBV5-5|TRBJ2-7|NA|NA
CASSLLAGPYSEQYF
TGTGCCAGCAGCTTGCTGGCAGGACCCTATTCCGAGCAGTACTTC
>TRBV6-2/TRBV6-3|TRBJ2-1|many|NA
CASSYQGPQNEQFF
TGTGCCAGCAGTTACCAGGGACCACAGAATGAGCAGTTCTTC
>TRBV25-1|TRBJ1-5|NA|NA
CAALKPDRQPQHF
TGTGCCGCCCTCAAGCCGGACCGACAGCCCCAGCATTTT
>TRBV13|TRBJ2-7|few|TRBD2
CASSLGGGKQYF
TGTGCCAGCAGCTTAGGCGGGGGGAAGCAGTACTTC
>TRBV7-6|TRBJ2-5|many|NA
CASSLMRQKGTQYF
TGTGCCAGCAGCTTAATGAGACAGAAAGGGACCCAGTACTTC
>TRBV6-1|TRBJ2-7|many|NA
CASSYEDSAYEQYF
TGTGCCAGCAGTTATGAGGACTCGGCCTACGAGCAGTACTTC
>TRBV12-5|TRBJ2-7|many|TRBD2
CASGLHPERGGEQYF
TGTGCTAGTGGTTTGCACCCCGAGCGGGGTGGGGAGCAGTACTTC
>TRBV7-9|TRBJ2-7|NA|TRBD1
CASSPTGSIYEQYF
TGTGCCAGCAGCCCGACAGGGAGTATCTACGAGCAGTACTTC
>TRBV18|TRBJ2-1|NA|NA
CASSPQQADNEQFF
TGTGCCAGCTCACCCCAGCAGGCCGACAATGAGCAGTTCTTC
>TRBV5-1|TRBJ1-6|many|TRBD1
CASSSQGSDSPLHF
TGCGCCAGCAGCTCACAGGGGTCGGATTCACCCCTCCACTTT
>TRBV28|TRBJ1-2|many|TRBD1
CASSTQGTTYGYTF
TGTGCCAGCAGTACACAGGGGACCACCTATGGCTACACCTTC
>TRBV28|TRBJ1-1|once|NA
CASTNTGAISTEAFF
TGTGCCAGCACTAATACAGGCGCGATATCCACTGAAGCTTTCTTT
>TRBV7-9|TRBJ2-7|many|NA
CASSDTYEQYF
TGTGCCAGCAGCGACACCTACGAGCAGTACTTC
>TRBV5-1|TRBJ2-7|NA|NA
CASSLRGQSVTFSYEQYF
TGCGCCAGCAGCTTGCGGGGCCAGTCCGTAACTTTTTCCTACGAGCAGTACTTC
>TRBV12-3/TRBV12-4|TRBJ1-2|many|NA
CASSPAGQGYGYTF
TGTGCCAGCAGCCCCGCGGGGCAAGGCTATGGCTACACCTTC
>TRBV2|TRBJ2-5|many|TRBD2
CASSGPGTTQYF
TGTGCCAGCAGTGGACCCGGGACTACTCAGTACTTC
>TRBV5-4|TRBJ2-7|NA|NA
CASSSNLESSYEQYF
TGTGCCAGCAGTTCCAACCTGGAAAGCTCCTACGAGCAGTACTTC
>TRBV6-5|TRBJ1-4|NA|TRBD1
CASSYVTGGSEKLFF
TGTGCCAGCAGTTACGTCACAGGGGGCAGTGAAAAACTGTTTTTT
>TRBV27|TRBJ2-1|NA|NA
CASSLRPQGDNEQFF
TGTGCCAGCAGTTTACGTCCTCAGGGTGACAATGAGCAGTTCTTC
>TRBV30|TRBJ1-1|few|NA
CAWSDTGRNTEAFF
TGTGCCTGGAGCGACACAGGGAGGAACACTGAAGCTTTCTTT
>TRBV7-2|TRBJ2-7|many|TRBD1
CASSPVTGDEQYF
TGTGCCAGCAGCCCCGTTACAGGGGACGAGCAGTACTTC
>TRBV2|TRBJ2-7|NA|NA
CASRPENYEQYF
TGTGCCAGCAGACCGGAAAATTACGAGCAGTACTTC
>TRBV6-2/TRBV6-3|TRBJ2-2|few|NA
CASSYVQGSNTGELFF
TGTGCCAGCAGTTACGTTCAGGGATCGAACACCGGGGAGCTGTTTTTT
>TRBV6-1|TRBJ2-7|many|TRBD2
CASSLAGDLYEQYF
TGTGCCAGCTCATTAGCGGGGGACCTCTACGAGCAGTACTTC
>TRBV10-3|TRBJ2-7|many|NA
CAISGYTGTQTYEQYF
TGTGCCATCAGTGGGTATACCGGGACACAAACCTACGAGCAGTACTTC
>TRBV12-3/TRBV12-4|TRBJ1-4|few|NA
CASSDTGTEKLFF
TGTGCCAGCAGTGATACAGGGACTGAAAAACTGTTTTTT
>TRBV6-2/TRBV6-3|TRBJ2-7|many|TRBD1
CASSSRHRGPYEQYF
TGTGCCAGCAGTTCGCGTCACAGGGGGCCCTACGAGCAGTACTTC
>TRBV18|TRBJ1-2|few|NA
CASSPPTGNYGYTF
TGTGCCAGCTCACCACCCACAGGCAACTATGGCTACACCTTC
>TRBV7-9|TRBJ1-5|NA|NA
CASSPKNPVGLWESNQPQHF
TGTGCCAGCAGCCCAAAAAATCCCGTGGGTCTTTGGGAGAGCAATCAGCCCCAGCATTTT
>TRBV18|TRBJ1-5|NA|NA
CASSPDGGQVYQPQHF
TGTGCCAGCTCACCGGATGGGGGGCAGGTTTATCAGCCCCAGCATTTT
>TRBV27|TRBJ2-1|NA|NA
CASTASEGDAYNEQFF
TGTGCCAGCACAGCTAGCGAGGGGGACGCCTACAATGAGCAGTTCTTC
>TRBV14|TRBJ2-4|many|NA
CASSQFAGNIQYF
TGTGCCAGCAGCCAATTCGCTGGGAACATTCAGTACTTC
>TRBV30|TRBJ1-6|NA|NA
CACDGVDSPLHF
TGTGCCTGTGACGGGGTAGATTCACCCCTCCACTTT
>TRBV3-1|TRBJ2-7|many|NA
CASSQDPRPKQYF
TGTGCCAGCAGCCAGGACCCGAGACCAAAGCAGTACTTC
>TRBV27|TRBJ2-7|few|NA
CANYEQYF
TGTGCCAACTACGAGCAGTACTTC
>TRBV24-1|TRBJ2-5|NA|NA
CATSDSRIIESQYF
TGTGCCACCAGTGATAGTCGGATTATTGAGTCCCAGTACTTC
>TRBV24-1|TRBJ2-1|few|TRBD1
CATIGVPGQAYNEQFF
TGTGCCACCATTGGGGTCCCGGGACAGGCCTACAATGAGCAGTTCTTC
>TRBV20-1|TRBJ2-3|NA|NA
CSATSGGAMADTQYF
TGCAGTGCTACCTCTGGGGGCGCGATGGCAGATACGCAGTATTTT
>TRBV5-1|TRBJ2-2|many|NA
CASSPRTPHTGELFF
TGCGCCAGCAGCCCGAGAACACCTCACACCGGGGAGCTGTTTTTT
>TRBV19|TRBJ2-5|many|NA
CASSENPLETQYF
TGTGCCAGTAGTGAGAACCCTTTGGAGACCCAGTACTTC
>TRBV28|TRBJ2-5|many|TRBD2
CASSRTGGRETQYF
TGTGCCAGCAGTCGGACGGGGGGGCGAGAGACCCAGTACTTC
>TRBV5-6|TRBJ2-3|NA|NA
CASSLATGGLSTDTQYF
TGTGCCAGCAGCTTGGCCACAGGAGGGTTAAGCACAGATACGCAGTATTTT
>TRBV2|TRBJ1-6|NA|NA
CASSRTKLDNSPLHF
TGTGCCAGCAGTAGGACGAAACTCGATAATTCACCCCTCCACTTT
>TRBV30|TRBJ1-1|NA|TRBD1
CAWSVSGRGQAFF
TGTGCCTGGAGTGTGTCGGGCAGGGGGCAAGCTTTCTTT
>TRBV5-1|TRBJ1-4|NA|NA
CASSLVEGTEKLFF
TGCGCCAGCAGCTTGGTGGAAGGAACTGAAAAACTGTTTTTT
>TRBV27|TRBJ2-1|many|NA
CASSPHPGPTSVFPYNEQFF
TGTGCCAGCAGTCCCCACCCGGGACCAACCTCGGTGTTCCCCTACAATGAGCAGTTCTTC
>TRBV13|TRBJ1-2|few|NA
CASSLGAGQLANYGYTF
TGTGCCAGCAGCTTAGGGGCCGGACAGTTAGCTAACTATGGCTACACCTTC
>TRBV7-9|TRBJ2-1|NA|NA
CASSFWGRTDNEQFF
TGTGCCAGCAGCTTTTGGGGGCGGACTGACAATGAGCAGTTCTTC
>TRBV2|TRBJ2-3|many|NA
CASPERESGETRDTQYF
TGTGCCAGCCCCGAACGGGAAAGCGGAGAAACGAGAGATACGCAGTATTTT